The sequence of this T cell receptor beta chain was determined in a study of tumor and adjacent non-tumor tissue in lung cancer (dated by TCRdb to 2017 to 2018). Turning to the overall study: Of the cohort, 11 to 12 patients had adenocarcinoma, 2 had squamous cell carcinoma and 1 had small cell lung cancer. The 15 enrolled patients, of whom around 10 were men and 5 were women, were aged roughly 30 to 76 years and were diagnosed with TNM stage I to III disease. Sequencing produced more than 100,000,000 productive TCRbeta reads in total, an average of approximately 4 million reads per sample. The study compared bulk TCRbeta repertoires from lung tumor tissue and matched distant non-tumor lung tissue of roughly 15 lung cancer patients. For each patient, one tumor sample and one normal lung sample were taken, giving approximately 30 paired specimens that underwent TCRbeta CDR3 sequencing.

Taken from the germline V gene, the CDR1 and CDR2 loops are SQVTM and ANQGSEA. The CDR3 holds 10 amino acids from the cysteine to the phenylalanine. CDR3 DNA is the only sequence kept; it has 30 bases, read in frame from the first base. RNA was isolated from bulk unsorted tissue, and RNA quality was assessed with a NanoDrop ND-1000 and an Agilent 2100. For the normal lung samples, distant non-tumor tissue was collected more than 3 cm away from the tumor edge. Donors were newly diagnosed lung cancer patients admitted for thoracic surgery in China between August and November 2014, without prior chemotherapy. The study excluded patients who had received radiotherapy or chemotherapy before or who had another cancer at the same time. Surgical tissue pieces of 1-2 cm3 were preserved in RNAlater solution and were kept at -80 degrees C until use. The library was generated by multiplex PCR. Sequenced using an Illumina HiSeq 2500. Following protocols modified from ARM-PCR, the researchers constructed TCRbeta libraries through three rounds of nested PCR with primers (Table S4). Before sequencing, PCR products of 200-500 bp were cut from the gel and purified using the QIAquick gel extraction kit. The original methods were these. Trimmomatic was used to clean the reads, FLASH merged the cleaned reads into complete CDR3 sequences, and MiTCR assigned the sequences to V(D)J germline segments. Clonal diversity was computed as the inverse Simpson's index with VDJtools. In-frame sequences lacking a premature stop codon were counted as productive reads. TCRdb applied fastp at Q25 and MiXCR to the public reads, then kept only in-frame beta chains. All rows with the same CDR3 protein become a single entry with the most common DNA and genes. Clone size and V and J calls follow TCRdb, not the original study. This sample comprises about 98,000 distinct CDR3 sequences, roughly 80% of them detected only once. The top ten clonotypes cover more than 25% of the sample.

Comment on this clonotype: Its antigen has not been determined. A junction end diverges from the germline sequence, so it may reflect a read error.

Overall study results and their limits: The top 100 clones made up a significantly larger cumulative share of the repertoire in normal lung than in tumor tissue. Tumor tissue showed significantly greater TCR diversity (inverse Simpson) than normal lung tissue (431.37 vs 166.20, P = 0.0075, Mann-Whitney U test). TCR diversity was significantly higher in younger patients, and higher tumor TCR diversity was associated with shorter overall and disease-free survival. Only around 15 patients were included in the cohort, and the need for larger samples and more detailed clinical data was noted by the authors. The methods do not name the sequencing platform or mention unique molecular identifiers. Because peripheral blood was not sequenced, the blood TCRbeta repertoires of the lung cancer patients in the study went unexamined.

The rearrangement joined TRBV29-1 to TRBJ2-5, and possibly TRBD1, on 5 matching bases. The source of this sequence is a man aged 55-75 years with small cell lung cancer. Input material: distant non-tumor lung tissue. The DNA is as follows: TGCGGCGCAGGGTCAGAGACCAAGTACTTC. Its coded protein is CGAGSETKYF. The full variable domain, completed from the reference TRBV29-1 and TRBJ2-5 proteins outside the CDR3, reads SAVISQKPSRDICQRGTSLTIQCQVDSQVTMMFWYRQQPGQSLTLIATANQGSEATYESGFVIDKFPISRPNLTFSTLTVSNMSPEDSSIYLCGAGSETKYFGPGTRLLVL.